Below, 11 T cell receptor beta chains from the same sample are listed, as sequenced in a study. One entry per CDR3 protein results from TCRdb running MiXCR on the reads. In the table there are about 15,000 distinct CDR3 sequences, approximately 30% of which are singletons. The sample was blood. The receptors shown here come from a human donor.

This clonotype was detected ten times or more. V is TRBV18 and J is TRBJ1-3, with 7 bases that match TRBD1. The V and J ends lost 5 bases and 5 bases, in that order; junction bases with no gene match: 9. The length of the CDR3 is 15 residues. Germline V CDR1 and CDR2: KGHSH, LQKENI. The CDR3 loop reads CASSTGGGGRNTIYF. CDR3 sequence (DNA): TGTGCCAGCTCAACCGGAGGGGGCGGCCGAAACACCATATATTTT.

This clonotype came up many times. The genes are TRBV30 and TRBJ2-1; D is undetermined. This CDR3 is 13 amino acids long. V lost 1 base to trimming and J lost 3 bases, with 7 bases between them. Germline lookup yields CDR1 GTSNPN and CDR2 SVGIG (reference sequence). In DNA form, the CDR3 reads TGTGCCTGGAGTGGAAAAGGCTACAATGAGCAGTTCTTC. It codes for CAWSGKGYNEQFF.

This clonotype is medium-sized in the sample. This rearrangement joins TRBV20-1 to TRBJ2-1; a possible D gene is TRBD1 (6 bases). The ends were cut back, 4 bases at V and 3 bases at J, with 19 bases in the middle. CDR3 length: 16 residues. Germline assignment: CDR1 DFQATT and CDR2 SNEGSKA (reference sequence). The CDR3 sequence is CSATPPDRNYYNEQFF. The CDR3 bases are TGCAGTGCTACCCCCCCGGACAGAAACTACTACAATGAGCAGTTCTTC.

The chain recombines TRBV4-1 with TRBJ1-5; no definite D call. CDR3 length: 13 amino acids. Looked up from germline, CDR1 is MGHRA and CDR2 is YSYEKL. The V end was cut by 0 bases, the J end by 0 bases, with 0 bases between. Written as DNA, the CDR3 is TGCGCCAGCAGCCAAGATAGCAATCAGCCCCAGCATTTT. This codes for CASSQDSNQPQHF.

This clonotype was picked up many times. V usage is TRBV18 and J usage is TRBJ1-4; perhaps TRBD1 as D (5 bases). The CDR3 is 13 amino acids. V was cut by 6 bases and J by 5 bases, with 10 bases left in between. CDR1 and CDR2 from the germline V gene are KGHSH and LQKENI. CDR3 amino acids: CASSETENEKLFF. The CDR3 DNA reads TGTGCCAGCTCGGAGACAGAAAATGAAAAACTGTTTTTT. The variable domain in full, completed from reference TRBV18 and TRBJ1-4, reads NAGVMQNPRHLVRRRGQEARLRCSPMKGHSHVYWYRQLPEEGLKFMVYLQKENIIDESGMPKERFSAEFPKEGPSILRIQQVVRGDSAAYFCASSETENEKLFFGSGTQLSVL.

On this clonotype itself: Given the absence of the conserved phenylalanine or tryptophan at the CDR3 end, a read error is likely. The DNA is left out, because the CDR3 cannot be placed on it with certainty; the CDR3 is given as TCRdb lists it. The chain recombines TRBV4-3 with TRBJ2-6; the listed D gene, TRBD1, was not tested against the DNA. The CDR3 numbers 8 amino acids, ends counted. Per germline, CDR1 LGHNA and CDR2 YSLEER. This CDR3 reads CASSQEGA.

This clonotype appeared once. The genes are TRBV20-1 and TRBJ2-7, with D possibly matching TRBD1 (6 bases). Trimming shortened V by 4 bases and J by 0 bases, and 16 bases separated the two germline ends. Per the germline V gene, CDR1 is DFQATT and CDR2 is SNEGSKA (reference sequence). The CDR3 loop spans 15 amino acids. The CDR3 is CSATAPTGSSYEQYF. The CDR3 nucleotides read TGCAGTGCTACAGCACCAACAGGGAGCTCCTACGAGCAGTACTTC.

This clonotype appeared a few times. The J gene is TRBJ2-3, the V gene TRBV7-2; 10 bases match TRBD1. The CDR3 has 17 residues. The ends lost 2 bases at V and 3 bases at J; junction bases unmatched: 8. CDR1 and CDR2 from the germline V gene are SGHTA and FQGNSA. The CDR3 DNA reads TGTGCCAGCAGCTTAAGGGATGGACAGGGGGGGACAGATACGCAGTATTTT. This codes for CASSLRDGQGGTDTQYF.

This clonotype was seen once. This may be a read error: a much more frequent sequence differs by one nucleotide. This chain joins TRBV18 and TRBJ2-2, with D hard to call. V shed 0 bases and J shed 9 bases, with 5 bases lying between them. Per the germline V gene, CDR1 is KGHSH and CDR2 is LQKENI. The CDR3 is made up of 12 amino acids. The CDR3 sequence: CASSPPPRELFF. The CDR3 region has the DNA TGTGCCAGCTCACCACCGCCCAGGGAGCTGTTTTTT.

This clonotype rates as medium-sized. The J gene is TRBJ2-1, the V gene TRBV20-1; a weak D match, TRBD2 (6 bases). CDR3 length: 15 amino acids. V lost 5 bases and J lost 0, with 14 bases in between. Germline V gives CDR1 DFQATT, CDR2 SNEGSKA (reference sequence). CDR3 sequence: CSAQISGSSYNEQFF. The CDR3 DNA follows: TGCAGTGCTCAGATTAGCGGTAGCTCCTACAATGAGCAGTTCTTC.

In DNA, the CDR3 is TGCAGCGTTCGTCCGGGGGGCGCATGTGAAAAACTGTTTTTT. Protein product: CSVRPGGACEKLFF. The rearrangement joins TRBV29-1 to TRBJ1-4, with a weak D call TRBD1 (6 bases). Germline V lookup: CDR1 SQVTM, CDR2 ANQGSEA. V was pared by 5 bases and J by 7 bases, with 17 bases between. The CDR3 covers 14 residues. Together with reference TRBV29-1 and TRBJ1-4, the CDR3 gives the full variable domain: SAVISQKPSRDICQRGTSLTIQCQVDSQVTMMFWYRQQPGQSLTLIATANQGSEATYESGFVIDKFPISRPNLTFSTLTVSNMSPEDSSIYLCSVRPGGACEKLFFGSGTQLSVL.